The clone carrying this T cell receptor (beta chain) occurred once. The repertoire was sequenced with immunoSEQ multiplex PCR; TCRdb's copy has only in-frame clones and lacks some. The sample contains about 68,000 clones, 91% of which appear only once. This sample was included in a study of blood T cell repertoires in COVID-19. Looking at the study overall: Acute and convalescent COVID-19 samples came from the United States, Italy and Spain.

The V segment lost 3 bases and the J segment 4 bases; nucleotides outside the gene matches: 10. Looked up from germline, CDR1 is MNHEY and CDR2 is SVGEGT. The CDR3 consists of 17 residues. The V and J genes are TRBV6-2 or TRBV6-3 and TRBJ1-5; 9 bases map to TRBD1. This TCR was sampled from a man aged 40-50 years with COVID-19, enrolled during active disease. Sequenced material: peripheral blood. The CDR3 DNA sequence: TGTGCCAGCAGTTATCCGGGACAGGGTCCCTATAATCAGCCCCAGCATTTT. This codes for CASSYPGQGPYNQPQHF.